This TCR beta chain was sequenced in a study of blood T cell repertoires in COVID-19. Study in general: The United States, Italy and Spain were the sources of the acute and convalescent COVID-19 samples. The analysed material was cDNA or gDNA that came from T cells, B-cell-depleted T cells, or PBMCs.

Original analysis: From reference gene primer amplification, estimates of nucleated cell counts were derived. Generated by immunoSEQ multiplex PCR, the TCRdb table keeps only in-frame clones and is missing some. The DNA was the basis for D and trimming; V, J and clone size are from that table. The data contain more than 75,000 clones, almost 90% of them seen just once; the ten biggest clones take up 7.5% to 9.5%. V dropped 1 base and J dropped 7; count of bases not matched to a gene: 8. From germline, CDR1 is SGHRS and CDR2 YFSETQ. The CDR3 is made up of 17 amino acids. The chain combines TRBV5-1 with TRBJ2-1, with TRBD2 matching 13 bases. The receptor was isolated from a woman aged 70-85 years with acute or convalescent COVID-19. The sample was peripheral blood. In nucleotides, the CDR3 is TGCGCCAGCAGCTTGTTAGGCGGGACTAGCGGGAAGAATGAGCAGTTCTTC. Translating gives CASSLLGGTSGKNEQFF.